This T cell receptor (beta chain) was profiled in a study of blood T cell repertoires in COVID-19. At the level of the study: PBMCs, B-cell-depleted T cells, or T cells were the source of the cDNA or gDNA that made up the material.

This CDR3 spans 15 amino acids. The ends were cut back, 2 bases at V and 2 bases at J, with 12 bases in the middle. CDR1 is MNHEY, CDR2 SVGEGT, per germline. In the original processing: Amplified reference gene primers provided the basis for estimating nucleated cell counts. Produced via immunoSEQ multiplex PCR; TCRdb's table is partial and in-frame only. V, J and clone size reflect that table, while D and trimming were determined from the DNA. The table lists under 200,000 clones, around 80% of them singletons, with under 3.5% in the top ten. This clonotype was obtained from a woman in her sixties or seventies with acute or convalescent COVID-19. Sequencing input: peripheral blood. The rearrangement uses TRBV6-2 or TRBV6-3 and TRBJ1-1; unclear D gene. The CDR3 protein is CASSYPRRGNTEAFF. The CDR3 DNA reads as TGTGCCAGCAGTTACCCCCGCCGAGGTAACACTGAAGCTTTCTTT.